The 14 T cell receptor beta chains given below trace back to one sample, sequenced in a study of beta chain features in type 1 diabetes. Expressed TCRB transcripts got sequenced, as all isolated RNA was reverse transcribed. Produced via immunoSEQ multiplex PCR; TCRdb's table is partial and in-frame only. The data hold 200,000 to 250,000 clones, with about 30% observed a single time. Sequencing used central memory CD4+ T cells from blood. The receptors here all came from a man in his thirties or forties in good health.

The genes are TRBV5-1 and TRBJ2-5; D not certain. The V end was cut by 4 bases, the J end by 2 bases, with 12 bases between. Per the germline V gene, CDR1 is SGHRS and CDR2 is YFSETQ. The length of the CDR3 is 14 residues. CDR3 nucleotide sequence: TGCGCCAGCAGCCGAGACACTTTTCAAGAGACCCAGTACTTC. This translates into CASSRDTFQETQYF.

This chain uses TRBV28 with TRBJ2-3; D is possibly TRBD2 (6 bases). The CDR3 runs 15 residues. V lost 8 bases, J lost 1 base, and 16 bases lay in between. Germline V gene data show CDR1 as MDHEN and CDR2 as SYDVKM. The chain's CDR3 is CASGTSGLGTDTQYF. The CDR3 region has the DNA TGTGCCAGCGGGACGAGCGGGTTGGGCACAGATACGCAGTATTTT.

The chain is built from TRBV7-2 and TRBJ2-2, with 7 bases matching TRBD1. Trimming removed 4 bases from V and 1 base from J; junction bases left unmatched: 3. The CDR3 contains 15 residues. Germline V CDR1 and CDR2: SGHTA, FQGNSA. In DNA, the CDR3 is TGTGCCAGCAGCTCGCAGGGGGTGAACACCGGGGAGCTGTTTTTT. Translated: CASSSQGVNTGELFF.

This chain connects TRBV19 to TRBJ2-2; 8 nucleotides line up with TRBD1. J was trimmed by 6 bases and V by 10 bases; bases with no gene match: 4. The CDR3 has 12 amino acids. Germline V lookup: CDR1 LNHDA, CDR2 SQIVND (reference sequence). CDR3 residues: CAIRTGPGELFF. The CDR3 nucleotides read TGTGCCATTCGGACAGGGCCCGGGGAGCTGTTTTTT.

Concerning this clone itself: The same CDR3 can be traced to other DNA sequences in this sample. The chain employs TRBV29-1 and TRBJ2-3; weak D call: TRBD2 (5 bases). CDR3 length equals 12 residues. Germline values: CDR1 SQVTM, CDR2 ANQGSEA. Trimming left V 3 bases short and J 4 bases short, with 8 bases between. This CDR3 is CSVDTGADTQYF. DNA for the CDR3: TGCAGCGTTGATACCGGGGCAGATACGCAGTATTTT.

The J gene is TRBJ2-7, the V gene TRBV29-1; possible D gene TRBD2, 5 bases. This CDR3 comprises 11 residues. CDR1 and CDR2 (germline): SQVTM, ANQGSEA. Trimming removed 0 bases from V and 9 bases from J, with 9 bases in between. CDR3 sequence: CSVEDRTRQYF. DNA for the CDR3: TGCAGCGTTGAAGATCGCACTAGGCAGTACTTC.

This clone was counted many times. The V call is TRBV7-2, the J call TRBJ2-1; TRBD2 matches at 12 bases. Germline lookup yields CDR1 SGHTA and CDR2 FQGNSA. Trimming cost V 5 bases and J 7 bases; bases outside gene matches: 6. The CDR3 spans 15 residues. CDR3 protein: CASSVSSGGANEQFF. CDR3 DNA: TGTGCCAGCAGCGTATCTAGCGGGGGGGCAAATGAGCAGTTCTTC.

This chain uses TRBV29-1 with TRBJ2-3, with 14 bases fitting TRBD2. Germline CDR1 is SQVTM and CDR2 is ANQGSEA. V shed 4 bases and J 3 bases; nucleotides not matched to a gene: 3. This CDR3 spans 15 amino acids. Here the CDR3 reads CSVGGLAGETDTQYF. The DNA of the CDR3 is TGCAGCGTTGGGGGACTAGCGGGAGAAACAGATACGCAGTATTTT.

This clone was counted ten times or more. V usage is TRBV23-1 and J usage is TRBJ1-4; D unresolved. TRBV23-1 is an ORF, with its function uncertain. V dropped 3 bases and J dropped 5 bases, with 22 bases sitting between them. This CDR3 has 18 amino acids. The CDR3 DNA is TGCGCCAGCAGTCATACCCGGGTTAAGGCAGGAAAGAATGAAAAACTGTTTTTT. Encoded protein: CASSHTRVKAGKNEKLFF.

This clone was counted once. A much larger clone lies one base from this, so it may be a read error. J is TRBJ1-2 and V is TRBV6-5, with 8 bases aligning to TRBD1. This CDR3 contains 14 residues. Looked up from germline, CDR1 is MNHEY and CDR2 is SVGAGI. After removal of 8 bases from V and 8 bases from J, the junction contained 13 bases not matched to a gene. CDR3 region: CASCKDRAPYGYTF. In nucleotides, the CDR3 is TGTGCCAGCTGCAAGGACAGGGCCCCCTACGGCTACACCTTC.

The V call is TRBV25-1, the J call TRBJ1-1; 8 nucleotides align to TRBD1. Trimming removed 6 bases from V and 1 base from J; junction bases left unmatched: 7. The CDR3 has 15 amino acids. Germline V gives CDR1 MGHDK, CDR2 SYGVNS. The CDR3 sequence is CASSIHRGRNTEAFF. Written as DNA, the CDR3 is TGTGCCAGCAGCATCCACAGGGGGAGGAACACTGAAGCTTTCTTT.

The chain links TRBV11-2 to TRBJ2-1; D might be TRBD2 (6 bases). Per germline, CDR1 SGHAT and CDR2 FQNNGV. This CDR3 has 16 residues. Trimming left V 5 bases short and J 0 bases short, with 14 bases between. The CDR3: CASSPPGGDSYNEQFF. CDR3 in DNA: TGTGCCAGCAGCCCACCCGGCGGGGACTCCTACAATGAGCAGTTCTTC.

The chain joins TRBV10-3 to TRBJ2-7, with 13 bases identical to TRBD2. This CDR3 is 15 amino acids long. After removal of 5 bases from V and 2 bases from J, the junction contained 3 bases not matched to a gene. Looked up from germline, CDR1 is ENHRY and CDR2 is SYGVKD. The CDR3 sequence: CAISRGTSGTYEQYF. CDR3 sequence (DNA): TGTGCCATCAGTAGGGGGACTAGCGGGACCTACGAGCAGTACTTC.

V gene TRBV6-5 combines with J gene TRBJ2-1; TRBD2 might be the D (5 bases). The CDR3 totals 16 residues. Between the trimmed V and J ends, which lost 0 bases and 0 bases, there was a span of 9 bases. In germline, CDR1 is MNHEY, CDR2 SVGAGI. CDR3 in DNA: TGTGCCAGCAGTTACTCCTCGGGGAGCTCCTACAATGAGCAGTTCTTC. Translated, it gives CASSYSSGSSYNEQFF.